This TCR beta chain came from a study of PD-L1 blockade in urothelial cancer. General study results and limits: Survival was better when pretreatment blood TCR clonality fell below the median.

Synthetic templates analogous to TCR were spiked into all PCRs individually. The data were produced by immunoSEQ multiplex PCR, yet TCRdb's version contains in-frame clones alone and is incomplete. Of roughly 40,000 clones detected, roughly 77% appear once; the ten largest clones hold approximately 2.7%. This clone was seen just once. Its target is not known. The V and J ends lost 7 bases and 1 base respectively, with 17 bases between them. Germline CDR1 is SNHLY and CDR2 is FYNNEI. This CDR3 is 15 amino acids long. This TCR came from a man in his 70s with urothelial cancer. V gene TRBV2 combines with J gene TRBJ2-7, with a weak D call TRBD2 (5 bases). Sequencing was performed on PBMCs, taken around atezolizumab (anti-PD-L1) treatment. CDR3 region: CASNVRTPRSYEQYF. In DNA, the CDR3 is TGTGCCAGCAACGTTAGGACTCCCCGTTCCTACGAGCAGTACTTC.